Listed here are 4 T cell receptor beta chains from one sample, sequenced in a study of CD8+CD57+ T cells in acquired aplastic anemia. Study-level points and caveats: CD8+CD57+ cells from patients were less diverse than total CD4+ and CD8+ pools.

Profiles of TCR beta VDJ and CDR3 were generated from a genomic DNA template. TCRdb re-called the reads through MiXCR, storing one row per CDR3 protein. Here the sample spans about 20,000 distinct CDR3 sequences, roughly 40% being singletons. These receptors are not linked to any known antigen. For sequencing, patients were chosen who had shown expansion of CD8+CD57+ cells by flow cytometry. Sample: CD8+CD57+ T cells sorted from PBMCs. Sample subset: bead-enriched CD8+CD57+ effector memory T cells from SAA patients. The receptors were gathered from a human donor with aplastic anemia.

The V and J genes are TRBV6-1 and TRBJ1-2; D is uncertain. Trimming removed 3 bases at V and 3 bases at J, with 8 bases between. The germline gives CDR1 MNHNS, CDR2 SASEGT. The CDR3 extends over 13 amino acids. This CDR3 reads CASSDTPDYGYTF. The CDR3 DNA reads as TGTGCCAGCAGTGATACCCCGGACTATGGCTACACCTTC.

For this clonotype: At one end, the junction sequence differs from germline, possibly due to a read error. V is TRBV29-1 and J is TRBJ2-2, with 7 bases matching TRBD2. This CDR3 has 15 residues. Germline loops: CDR1 SQVTM, CDR2 ANQGSEA. This CDR3 is CSTPAGGSVSGELFF. In DNA, the CDR3 is TGTAGCACACCCGCTGGCGGGAGTGTGTCCGGGGAGCTGTTTTTT.

This clonotype was found many times. V gene TRBV20-1 combines with J gene TRBJ2-3; tentative D call: TRBD2 (5 bases). CDR3 length equals 12 residues. Looked up from germline, CDR1 is DFQATT and CDR2 is SNEGSKA (reference sequence). V lost 6 bases and J 0 bases, leaving 7 bases between the germline ends. In nucleotides, the CDR3 is TGCAGTGCAGGGAGTAGCACAGATACGCAGTATTTT. This codes for CSAGSSTDTQYF.

This clonotype was seen repeatedly, ten times or more. The genes are TRBV5-6 and TRBJ1-2, with 7 nucleotides matching TRBD1. Germline trimming cut 0 bases from V and 1 base from J; bases unmatched to any gene: 3. Germline V CDR1 and CDR2: SGHDT, YYEEEE. This CDR3 comprises 15 residues. CDR3 residues: CASSLERQGNYGYTF. CDR3 DNA sequence: TGTGCCAGCAGCTTGGAGAGACAGGGTAACTATGGCTACACCTTC.